Detailed here is one T cell receptor (beta chain). In the authors' workflow: ImmunoSEQ yielded junction-only sequences lacking quality scores, so filtering differed. Sequencing used immunoSEQ multiplex PCR; TCRdb keeps in-frame clones, though not all of them. Clone size and V and J calls were adopted from that table, with D and trimming inferred from the DNA. The sample lists 2.5 million or so clones; more than 90% were seen once. This sample was included in a study of shared clonotypes between healthy human individuals. The CDR3 consists of 16 residues. Trimming left V 0 bases short and J 7 bases short, with 16 bases between. From germline, CDR1 is SGHVS and CDR2 FNYEAQ.

Sequencing was carried out using naive CD4+ T cells sorted from blood. Subset noted: CD45RA+ positively selected. The chain recombines TRBV7-6 with TRBJ2-1; D might be TRBD2 (6 bases). This clonotype originated in a man in his late teens or twenties in good health. The DNA of the CDR3 is TGTGCCAGCAGCTTAGCCCCTTTTCGGGGGAGTAATGAGCAGTTCTTC. This codes for CASSLAPFRGSNEQFF.